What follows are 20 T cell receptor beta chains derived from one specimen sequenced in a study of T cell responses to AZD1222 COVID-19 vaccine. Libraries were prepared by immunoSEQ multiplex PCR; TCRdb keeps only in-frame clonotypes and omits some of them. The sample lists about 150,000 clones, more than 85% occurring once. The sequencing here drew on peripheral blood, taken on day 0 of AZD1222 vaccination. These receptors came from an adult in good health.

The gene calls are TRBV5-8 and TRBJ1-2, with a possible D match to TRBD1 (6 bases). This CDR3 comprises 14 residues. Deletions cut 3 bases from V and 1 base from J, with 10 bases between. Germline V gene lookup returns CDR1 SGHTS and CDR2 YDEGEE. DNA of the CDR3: TGTGCCAGCAGCTCCCCCAGGGGTAACTATGGCTACACCTTC. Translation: CASSSPRGNYGYTF.

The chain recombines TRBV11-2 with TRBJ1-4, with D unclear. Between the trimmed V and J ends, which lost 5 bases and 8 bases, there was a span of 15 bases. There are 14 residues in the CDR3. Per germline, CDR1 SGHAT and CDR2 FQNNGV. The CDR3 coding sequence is TGTGCCAGCAGCCTAAGGGTGGCGGGGGAAAAACTGTTTTTT. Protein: CASSLRVAGEKLFF.

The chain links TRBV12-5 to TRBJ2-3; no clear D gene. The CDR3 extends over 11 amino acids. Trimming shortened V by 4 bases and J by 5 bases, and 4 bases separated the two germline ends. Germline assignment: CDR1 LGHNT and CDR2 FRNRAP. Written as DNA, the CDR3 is TGTGCTAGTGGTTCTGGAGATACGCAGTATTTT. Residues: CASGSGDTQYF.

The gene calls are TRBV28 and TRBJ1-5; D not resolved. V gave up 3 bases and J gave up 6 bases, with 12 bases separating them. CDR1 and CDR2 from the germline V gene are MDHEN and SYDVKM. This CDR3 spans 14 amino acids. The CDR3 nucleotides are TGTGCCAGCAGTTTGGATAGGAGAGTTCAGCCCCAGCATTTT. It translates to CASSLDRRVQPQHF.

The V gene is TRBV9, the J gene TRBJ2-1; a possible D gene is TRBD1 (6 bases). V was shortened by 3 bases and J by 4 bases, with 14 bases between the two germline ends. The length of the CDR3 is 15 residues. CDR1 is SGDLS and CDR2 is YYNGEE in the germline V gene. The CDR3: CASSALRGQYNEQFF. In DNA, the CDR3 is TGTGCCAGCAGCGCCCTCAGGGGTCAGTACAATGAGCAGTTCTTC.

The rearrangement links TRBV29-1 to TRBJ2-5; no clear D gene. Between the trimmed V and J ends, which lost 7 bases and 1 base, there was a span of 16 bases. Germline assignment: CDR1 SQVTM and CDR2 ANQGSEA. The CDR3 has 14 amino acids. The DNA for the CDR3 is TGCAGCGCCACCTACACTCCATCCCAAGAGACCCAGTACTTC. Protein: CSATYTPSQETQYF.

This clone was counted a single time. The CDR3: CSVVSGTYEQYF. For the CDR3, the DNA is TGCAGCGTTGTATCCGGAACCTACGAGCAGTACTTC. This chain connects TRBV29-1 to TRBJ2-7; D remains unclear. CDR1 is SQVTM, CDR2 ANQGSEA, per germline. V was trimmed by 4 bases and J by 2 bases, leaving 9 bases between them. The CDR3 totals 12 residues.

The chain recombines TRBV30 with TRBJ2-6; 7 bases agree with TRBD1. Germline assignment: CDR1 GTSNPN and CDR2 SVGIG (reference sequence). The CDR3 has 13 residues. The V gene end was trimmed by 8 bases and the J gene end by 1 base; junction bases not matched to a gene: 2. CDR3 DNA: TGTGCCCGGGGACAGTCTGGGGCCAACGTCCTGACTTTC. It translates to CARGQSGANVLTF.

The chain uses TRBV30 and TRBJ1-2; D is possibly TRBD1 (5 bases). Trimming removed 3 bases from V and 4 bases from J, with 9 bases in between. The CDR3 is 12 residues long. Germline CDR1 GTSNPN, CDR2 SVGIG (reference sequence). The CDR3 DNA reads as TGTGCCTGGAGCGGCGGGGGCTATGGCTACACCTTC. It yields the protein CAWSGGGYGYTF.

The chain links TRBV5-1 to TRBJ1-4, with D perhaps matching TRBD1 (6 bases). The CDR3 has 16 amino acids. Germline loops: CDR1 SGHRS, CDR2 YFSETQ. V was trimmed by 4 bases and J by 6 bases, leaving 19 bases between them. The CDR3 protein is CASSQSEVGGYEKLFF. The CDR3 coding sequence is TGCGCCAGCAGCCAATCCGAAGTAGGGGGGTATGAAAAACTGTTTTTT. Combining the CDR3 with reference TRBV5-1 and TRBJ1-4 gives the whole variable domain KAGVTQTPRYLIKTRGQQVTLSCSPISGHRSVSWYQQTPGQGLQFLFEYFSETQRNKGNFPGRFSGRQFSNSRSEMNVSTLELGDSALYLCASSQSEVGGYEKLFFGSGTQLSVL.

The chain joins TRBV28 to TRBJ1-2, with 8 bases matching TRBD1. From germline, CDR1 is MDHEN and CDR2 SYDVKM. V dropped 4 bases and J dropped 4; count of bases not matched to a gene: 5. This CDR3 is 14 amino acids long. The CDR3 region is CASSSRGRVYGYTF. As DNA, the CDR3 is TGTGCCAGCAGTTCCAGGGGGCGCGTCTATGGCTACACCTTC.

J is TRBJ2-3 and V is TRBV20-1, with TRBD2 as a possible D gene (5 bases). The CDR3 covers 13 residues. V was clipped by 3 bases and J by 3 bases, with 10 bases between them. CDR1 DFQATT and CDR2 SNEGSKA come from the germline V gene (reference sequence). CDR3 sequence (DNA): TGCAGTGCTAGTTCGGGGAGAACAGATACGCAGTATTTT. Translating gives CSASSGRTDTQYF.

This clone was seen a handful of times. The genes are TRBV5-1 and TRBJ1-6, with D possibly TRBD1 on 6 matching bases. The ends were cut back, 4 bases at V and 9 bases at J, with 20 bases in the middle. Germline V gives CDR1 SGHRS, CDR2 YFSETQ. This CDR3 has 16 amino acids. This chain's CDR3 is CASSPGPGEGGSPLHF. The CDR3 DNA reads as TGCGCCAGCAGCCCGGGACCGGGCGAAGGGGGTTCACCCCTCCACTTT.

The CDR3 nucleotides are TGTGCCAGCAGCCGTATTAGCGGGAGTAATGAGCAGTTCTTC. This codes for CASSRISGSNEQFF. The rearrangement links TRBV3-1 (or the pseudogene TRBV3-2) to TRBJ2-1, with TRBD2 identical over 9 bases. Germline V lookup: CDR1 LGHDT, CDR2 YNNKEL (reference sequence). With 4 bases clipped from V and 7 bases from J, the junction kept 5 bases outside the gene matches. This CDR3 contains 14 residues.

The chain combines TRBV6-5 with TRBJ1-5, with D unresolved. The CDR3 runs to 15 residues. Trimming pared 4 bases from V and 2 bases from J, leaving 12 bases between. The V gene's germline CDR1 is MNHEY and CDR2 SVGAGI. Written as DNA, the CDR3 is TGTGCCAGCAGTTCCGAAGCACGGGGCAATCAGCCCCAGCATTTT. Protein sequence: CASSSEARGNQPQHF.

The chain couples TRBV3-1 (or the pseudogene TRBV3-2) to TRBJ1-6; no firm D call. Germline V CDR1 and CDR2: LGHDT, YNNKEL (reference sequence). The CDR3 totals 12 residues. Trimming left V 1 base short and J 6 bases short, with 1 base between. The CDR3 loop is CASSQVNSPLHF. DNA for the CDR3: TGTGCCAGCAGCCAAGTTAATTCACCCCTCCACTTT.

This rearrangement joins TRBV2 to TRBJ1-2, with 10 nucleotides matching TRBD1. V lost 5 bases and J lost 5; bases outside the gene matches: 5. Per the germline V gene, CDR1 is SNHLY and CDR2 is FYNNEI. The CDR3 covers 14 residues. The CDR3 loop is CASSSRDRGYGYTF. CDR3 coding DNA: TGTGCCAGCAGTAGCCGGGACAGGGGTTATGGCTACACCTTC.

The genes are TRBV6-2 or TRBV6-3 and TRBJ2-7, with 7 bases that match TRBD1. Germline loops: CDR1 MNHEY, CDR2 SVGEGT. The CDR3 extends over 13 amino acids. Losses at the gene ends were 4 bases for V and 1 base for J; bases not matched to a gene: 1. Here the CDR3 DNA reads TGTGCCAGCAGTTCCAGGGGGTCCTACGAGCAGTACTTC. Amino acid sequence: CASSSRGSYEQYF.

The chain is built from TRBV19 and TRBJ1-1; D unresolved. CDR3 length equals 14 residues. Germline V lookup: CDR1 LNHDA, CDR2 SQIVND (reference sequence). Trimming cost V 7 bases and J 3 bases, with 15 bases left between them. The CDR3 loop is CASKVRGRDTEAFF. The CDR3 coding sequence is TGTGCCAGTAAGGTCCGGGGTAGGGACACTGAAGCTTTCTTT.

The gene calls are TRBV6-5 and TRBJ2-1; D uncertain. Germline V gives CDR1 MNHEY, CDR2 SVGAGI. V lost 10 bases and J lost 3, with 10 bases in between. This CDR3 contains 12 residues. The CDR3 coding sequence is TGTGCCAACACCAGAGGCTACAATGAGCAGTTCTTC. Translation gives CANTRGYNEQFF.